This is a list of T cell receptor beta chains from one sample in a study of shared clonotypes between healthy human individuals. Profiling relied on immunoSEQ multiplex PCR, and the TCRdb table lists in-frame clones only, not all of them. The sample yields 2,500,000 or so clones, roughly 92% seen once. The specimen was naive CD4+ T cells from PBMCs. Receptors originate from a man younger than 35 in good health. Some clones in this sample may be carry-over from other donors' samples. CDR3s include the opening cysteine and the closing phenylalanine or tryptophan. The D gene is left open where the match is weak. Clone size is not always given. Where it is, it says once, few, many or a class for expanded clones.

V: TRBV19; size: NA; J: TRBJ2-2; D: TRBD1; length: 15; CDR3: CASSIQGVGAGELFF; DNA: TGTGCCAGTAGTATTCAGGGGGTAGGTGCCGGGGAGCTGTTTTTT
V: TRBV5-1; size: NA; J: TRBJ1-2; D: NA; length: 14; CDR3: CASSRGDGVYGYTF; DNA: TGCGCCAGCAGCCGGGGGGATGGCGTCTATGGCTACACCTTC
V: TRBV9; size: NA; J: TRBJ2-1; D: NA; length: 12; CDR3: CASSKIYNEQFF; DNA: TGTGCCAGCAGCAAAATTTACAATGAGCAGTTCTTC
V: TRBV6-5; size: NA; J: TRBJ1-3; D: TRBD1; length: 14; CDR3: CASTEDRSGNTIYF; DNA: TGTGCCAGCACCGAGGACAGGAGTGGAAACACCATATATTTT
V: TRBV6-6; size: NA; J: TRBJ2-7; D: TRBD1; length: 16; CDR3: CASSSTSLRGLYEQYF; DNA: TGTGCCAGCAGTTCCACCTCACTCAGGGGGCTCTACGAGCAGTACTTC
V: TRBV6-4; size: once; J: TRBJ2-1; D: NA; length: 13; CDR3: CASSDLGGYEQFF; DNA: TGTGCCAGCAGTGATTTGGGGGGTTATGAGCAGTTCTTC
V: TRBV5-1; size: NA; J: TRBJ2-7; D: TRBD2; length: 17; CDR3: CASSLATSGRAYSEQYF; DNA: TGCGCCAGCAGCTTGGCCACTAGCGGGAGGGCCTACTCCGAGCAGTACTTC
V: TRBV19; size: NA; J: TRBJ1-5; D: NA; length: 17; CDR3: CASSIRGPANSNQPQHF; DNA: TGTGCCAGTAGTATAAGAGGCCCAGCTAATAGCAATCAGCCCCAGCATTTT
V: TRBV6-1; size: NA; J: TRBJ2-1; D: NA; length: 16; CDR3: CASSDVFGGSYNEQFF; DNA: TGTGCCAGCAGTGATGTGTTCGGAGGCTCCTACAATGAGCAGTTCTTC
V: TRBV28; size: NA; J: TRBJ2-6; D: NA; length: 17; CDR3: CASSLWAGFSGANVLTF; DNA: TGTGCCAGCAGTTTATGGGCAGGGTTTTCAGGGGCCAACGTCCTGACTTTC
V: TRBV29-1; size: NA; J: TRBJ2-2; D: TRBD2; length: 14; CDR3: CSGGRLGGTGELFF; DNA: TGCAGCGGCGGTAGACTGGGGGGGACCGGGGAGCTGTTTTTT
V: TRBV29-1; size: NA; J: TRBJ2-5; D: NA; length: 12; CDR3: CSAARVQETQYF; DNA: TGCAGCGCCGCAAGGGTACAAGAGACCCAGTACTTC
V: TRBV18; size: NA; J: TRBJ2-1; D: NA; length: 15; CDR3: CASSPSASAYNEQFF; DNA: TGTGCCAGCTCACCATCCGCTTCCGCCTACAATGAGCAGTTCTTC
V: TRBV5-1; size: NA; J: TRBJ1-1; D: NA; length: 15; CDR3: CASSLAQGGYTEAFF; DNA: TGCGCCAGCAGCTTGGCACAGGGAGGTTATACTGAAGCTTTCTTT
V: TRBV5-5; size: NA; J: TRBJ1-2; D: TRBD1; length: 13; CDR3: CASSFSGGNGYTF; DNA: TGTGCCAGCAGCTTTTCAGGGGGCAATGGCTACACCTTC
V: TRBV5-1; size: NA; J: TRBJ1-1; D: NA; length: 15; CDR3: CASSLSRRGSTEAFF; DNA: TGCGCCAGCAGCTTGTCTAGGCGGGGTAGTACTGAAGCTTTCTTT
V: TRBV30; size: NA; J: TRBJ1-4; D: NA; length: 15; CDR3: CAWSVQVATNEKLFF; DNA: TGTGCCTGGAGTGTCCAGGTTGCAACTAATGAAAAACTGTTTTTT
V: TRBV7-3; size: NA; J: TRBJ2-5; D: NA; length: 13; CDR3: CASSSSRQETQYF; DNA: TGTGCCAGCAGCTCCAGTCGGCAAGAGACCCAGTACTTC
V: TRBV6-5; size: NA; J: TRBJ2-7; D: NA; length: 15; CDR3: CASSYSAGALYEQYF; DNA: TGTGCCAGCAGTTACTCCGCAGGCGCCCTCTACGAGCAGTACTTC
V: TRBV18; size: NA; J: TRBJ1-5; D: TRBD1; length: 16; CDR3: CASSPSGTGGNQPQHF; DNA: TGTGCCAGCTCACCGAGCGGGACAGGGGGTAACCAGCCCCAGCATTTT
V: TRBV29-1; size: NA; J: TRBJ1-1; D: NA; length: 13; CDR3: CSVEAWGNTEAFF; DNA: TGCAGCGTTGAAGCGTGGGGGAACACTGAAGCTTTCTTT
V: TRBV30; size: NA; J: TRBJ2-1; D: NA; length: 15; CDR3: CAWNSGLTTYNEQFF; DNA: TGTGCCTGGAACTCGGGACTCACTACCTACAATGAGCAGTTCTTC
V: TRBV18; size: NA; J: TRBJ2-5; D: NA; length: 12; CDR3: CASSADQETQYF; DNA: TGTGCCAGCTCAGCCGACCAAGAGACCCAGTACTTC
V: TRBV7-3; size: NA; J: TRBJ2-1; D: TRBD2; length: 16; CDR3: CASSPQRGSSYNEQFF; DNA: TGTGCCAGCAGCCCCCAGCGGGGGAGCTCCTACAATGAGCAGTTCTTC
V: TRBV10-2; size: NA; J: TRBJ2-7; D: TRBD2; length: 20; CDR3: CASRVWGRGLAGDPSYEQYF; DNA: TGCGCCAGCAGAGTCTGGGGGCGTGGACTAGCGGGAGATCCATCCTACGAGCAGTACTTC
V: TRBV27; size: NA; J: TRBJ2-1; D: TRBD2; length: 15; CDR3: CASRHPGLANNEQFF; DNA: TGTGCCAGCAGGCACCCGGGACTAGCGAACAATGAGCAGTTCTTC
V: TRBV30; size: NA; J: TRBJ1-5; D: TRBD1; length: 13; CDR3: CAWTGGFNQPQHF; DNA: TGTGCCTGGACAGGGGGCTTCAATCAGCCCCAGCATTTT
V: TRBV27; size: NA; J: TRBJ2-5; D: NA; length: 15; CDR3: CASSSGALVGETQYF; DNA: TGTGCCAGCAGTTCAGGGGCGCTCGTAGGAGAGACCCAGTACTTC